These 27 T cell receptor beta chains share one sample of origin, sequenced in a study of blood T cell repertoires in COVID-19. Repertoires were generated with immunoSEQ multiplex PCR, while TCRdb's copy carries only in-frame clones and drops some. Of 55,000 to 60,000 clones listed, 84% are singletons. Sequenced material: peripheral blood. Receptor source: a man between 70 and 80 years old with active COVID-19.

The V and J genes are TRBV28 and TRBJ1-1, with 7 nucleotides matching TRBD1. After removal of 7 bases from V and 4 bases from J, the junction contained 12 bases not matched to a gene. Germline assignment: CDR1 MDHEN and CDR2 SYDVKM. The CDR3 consists of 15 residues. In DNA form, the CDR3 reads TGTGCCAGCACCGTAAAGGACAGGTTGGGCACTGAAGCTTTCTTT. Its translation: CASTVKDRLGTEAFF.

The CDR3 region has the DNA TGTGCCAGCAGCGTAGATCACAGCTCCTACGAGCAGTACTTC. It specifies CASSVDHSSYEQYF. J is TRBJ2-7 and V is TRBV9, with D unclear. The CDR3 loop spans 14 amino acids. Germline CDR1 reads SGDLS; CDR2 reads YYNGEE. V dropped 0 bases and J dropped 0 bases, with 7 bases sitting between them.

CDR3 region: CASSRDRGTYGYTF. CDR3 bases: TGTGCCAGCAGTCGGGACAGGGGGACGTATGGCTACACCTTC. The gene calls are TRBV27 and TRBJ1-2, with TRBD1 identical over 11 bases. The junction had 4 bases not matched to a gene; V was cut back by 5 bases and J by 5 bases. This CDR3 has 14 amino acids. Germline V lookup: CDR1 MNHEY, CDR2 SMNVEV (reference sequence).

The chain links TRBV19 to TRBJ2-7, with D unresolved. The CDR3 spans 15 residues. Germline-derived CDR1 and CDR2 are LNHDA and SQIVND (reference sequence). V gave up 3 bases and J gave up 3 bases, with 15 bases separating them. The CDR3 nucleotides are TGTGCCAGTAGTATTGGGCGTTCTACCTACTACGAGCAGTACTTC. This gives the protein CASSIGRSTYYEQYF.

The gene calls are TRBV7-9 and TRBJ2-7; 7 nucleotides align to TRBD2. The CDR3 has 12 amino acids. CDR1 and CDR2 (germline): SEHNR, FQNEAQ (reference sequence). The V gene end was trimmed by 8 bases and the J gene end by 6 bases; junction bases not matched to a gene: 7. This CDR3 is CASRQRDREQYF. DNA for the CDR3: TGTGCCAGCCGGCAGCGGGACCGCGAGCAGTACTTC. The complete variable domain, with remaining parts taken from reference TRBV7-9 and TRBJ2-7, reads DTGVSQNPRHKITKRGQNVTFRCDPISEHNRLYWYRQTLGQGPEFLTYFQNEAQLEKSRLLSDRFSAERPKGSFSTLEIQRTEQGDSAMYLCASRQRDREQYFGPGTRLTVT.

The chain joins TRBV27 to TRBJ2-7; 10 bases are a match to TRBD1. The V and J ends lost 2 bases and 4 bases, in that order; junction bases with no gene match: 11. There are 17 residues in the CDR3. Germline CDR1 and CDR2: MNHEY and SMNVEV (reference sequence). CDR3 in DNA: TGTGCCAGCAGTTTAAAAGCGGGACAGGGGTACAGGTACGAGCAGTACTTC. This encodes CASSLKAGQGYRYEQYF.

This chain links TRBV3-1 (or the pseudogene TRBV3-2) with TRBJ1-1, with 7 bases that match TRBD1. CDR3 length: 14 amino acids. With V trimmed by 3 bases and J by 5 bases, 6 bases remained unmatched. The germline CDR1 and CDR2 sequences are LGHDT and YNNKEL (reference sequence). CDR3 loop: CASSHQQGRTEAFF. As DNA, the CDR3 is TGTGCCAGCAGCCATCAACAGGGGCGGACTGAAGCTTTCTTT.

At least ten counts were recorded for this clone. The rearrangement joins TRBV6-2 or TRBV6-3 to TRBJ2-7, with 7 bases identical to TRBD1. The germline V gene encodes CDR1 MNHEY and CDR2 SVGEGT. The trim removed 5 bases at V and 1 base at J, leaving 8 bases unmatched. This CDR3 region has 15 residues. CDR3 sequence: CASSRVGTASYEQYF. CDR3 in DNA: TGTGCCAGCAGTAGGGTCGGGACAGCGTCCTACGAGCAGTACTTC.

The chain recombines TRBV18 with TRBJ1-5; 8 nucleotides match TRBD1. This CDR3 comprises 14 residues. Germline CDR1 is KGHSH and CDR2 is LQKENI. Trimming removed 6 bases from V and 1 base from J; junction bases left unmatched: 2. The CDR3 is CASSRTGSNQPQHF. CDR3 DNA: TGTGCCAGCTCCCGGACAGGGAGCAATCAGCCCCAGCATTTT.

The CDR3 nucleotides read TGTGCCAGCTCGGGGAGGGGGGCAGCCACTGAAGCTTTCTTT. Translation gives CASSGRGAATEAFF. The chain recombines TRBV6-5 with TRBJ1-1, with D tentatively TRBD1 (6 bases). Germline-derived CDR1 and CDR2 are MNHEY and SVGAGI. The V gene lost 8 bases and the J gene lost 4 bases, with 17 bases spanning the gap. This CDR3 spans 14 amino acids.

The chain recombines TRBV10-3 with TRBJ2-7; 14 bases line up with TRBD2. Germline CDR1 and CDR2: ENHRY and SYGVKD. Unmatched junction bases numbered 11, after V lost 8 bases and J lost 5 bases. The CDR3 loop spans 16 amino acids. Here the CDR3 DNA reads TGTGCCATCTCCCGAGCGGGGACTAGCGGGAGCCACGAGCAGTACTTC. This translates into CAISRAGTSGSHEQYF.

This sequence joins TRBV4-2 and TRBJ2-2; 8 nucleotides line up with TRBD2. Germline V CDR1 and CDR2: LGHNA, YNFKEQ. V dropped 2 bases and J dropped 4; count of bases not matched to a gene: 15. This CDR3 region has 19 residues. Written as DNA, the CDR3 is TGTGCCAGCAGCCAACATTTCAGGCGGGAGGTGGGGCCCACCGGGGAGCTGTTTTTT. Amino acids: CASSQHFRREVGPTGELFF.

The gene calls are TRBV11-2 and TRBJ2-3; 11 bases fit TRBD2. Germline V CDR1 and CDR2: SGHAT, FQNNGV. Unmatched junction bases numbered 4, after V lost 2 bases and J lost 6 bases. This CDR3 has 15 residues. The CDR3: CASSLLAGGGDTQYF. The DNA of the CDR3 is TGTGCCAGCAGCTTACTAGCGGGAGGAGGGGATACGCAGTATTTT.

This chain links TRBV18 with TRBJ2-5; D perhaps matches TRBD2 (6 bases). CDR3 size: 15 residues. Germline CDR1 and CDR2: KGHSH and LQKENI. The V and J ends lost 2 bases and 2 bases respectively, with 12 bases between them. CDR3: CASSPMSGRQETQYF. CDR3 coding DNA: TGTGCCAGCTCACCAATGAGCGGGCGTCAAGAGACCCAGTACTTC.

V is TRBV4-3 and J is TRBJ2-3, with 10 positions matching TRBD2. The CDR3 has 18 amino acids. Trimming removed 0 bases from V and 0 bases from J; junction bases left unmatched: 6. The germline CDR1 and CDR2 sequences are LGHNA and YSLEER. The CDR3 nucleotides are TGCGCCAGCAGCCAAGATATTCCGACTAGCGGGAGCACAGATACGCAGTATTTT. This codes for CASSQDIPTSGSTDTQYF.

J is TRBJ2-5 and V is TRBV4-3; weak D call: TRBD2 (5 bases). CDR1 and CDR2 (germline): LGHNA, YSLEER. V lost 3 bases to trimming and J lost 0 bases, with 8 bases between them. The CDR3 contains 14 residues. CDR3 sequence reads: CASSQTGNQETQYF. The DNA for the CDR3 is TGCGCCAGCAGCCAGACCGGGAACCAAGAGACCCAGTACTTC.

The V gene is TRBV28, the J gene TRBJ2-5, with 12 bases fitting TRBD2. This CDR3 is 16 amino acids long. Germline V gives CDR1 MDHEN, CDR2 SYDVKM. V was clipped by 4 bases and J by 5 bases; unmatched bases: 8. Here the CDR3 DNA reads TGTGCCAGCAGTTCTAGCGGGAGGGCCCTCGGGGAGACCCAGTACTTC. Protein sequence: CASSSSGRALGETQYF.

The chain recombines TRBV19 with TRBJ1-4; the D is unclear. Looked up from germline, CDR1 is LNHDA and CDR2 is SQIVND (reference sequence). The ends were cut back, 6 bases at V and 0 bases at J, with 14 bases in the middle. The CDR3 spans 16 residues. The CDR3 loop reads CASRNPEVATNEKLFF. DNA for the CDR3: TGTGCCAGTAGAAACCCGGAGGTCGCAACTAATGAAAAACTGTTTTTT.

The V call is TRBV28, the J call TRBJ2-1; 10 nucleotides match TRBD1. V was pared by 2 bases and J by 5 bases, with 15 bases of the junction left unmatched. CDR1 is MDHEN and CDR2 is SYDVKM in the germline V gene. The length of the CDR3 is 19 residues. CDR3: CASSLPPGTGVSNDNEQFF. The CDR3 DNA sequence: TGTGCCAGCAGTTTACCCCCCGGGACAGGGGTTTCCAATGACAATGAGCAGTTCTTC.

CDR3 bases: TGTGCCAGCAGTTACCGGGACAGGGGAAACTACGAGCAGTACTTC. This translates into CASSYRDRGNYEQYF. The chain joins TRBV6-5 to TRBJ2-7, with TRBD1 matching over 10 bases. The CDR3 runs 15 residues. The V and J ends lost 2 bases and 3 bases, in that order; junction bases with no gene match: 4. The germline CDR1 and CDR2 sequences are MNHEY and SVGAGI.

This clone was picked up one time. V gene TRBV5-4 combines with J gene TRBJ1-3; tentatively, D is TRBD1 (5 bases). CDR1 is SGHNT, CDR2 YYREEE, per germline (reference sequence). The ends were cut back, 5 bases at V and 4 bases at J, with 13 bases in the middle. The CDR3 is 14 amino acids. In DNA form, the CDR3 reads TGTGCCAGCAGTCAGCAGGGAAACGGAAACACCATATATTTT. It encodes CASSQQGNGNTIYF.

The rearrangement joins TRBV3-1 (or the pseudogene TRBV3-2) to TRBJ1-3, with D tentatively TRBD1 (6 bases). The germline V gene has CDR1 LGHDT and CDR2 YNNKEL (reference sequence). Trimming left V 4 bases short and J 2 bases short, with 9 bases between. The CDR3 is made up of 14 amino acids. The CDR3 DNA sequence: TGTGCCAGCAGCCCTACAGGGACTGGAAACACCATATATTTT. It is translated as CASSPTGTGNTIYF.

V usage is TRBV15 and J usage is TRBJ2-7, with unresolved D. Between the trimmed V and J ends, which lost 0 bases and 7 bases, there was a span of 10 bases. Germline loops: CDR1 LNHNV, CDR2 YYDKDF (reference sequence). The CDR3 is made up of 13 amino acids. The CDR3 loop reads CATSRDPAREQYF. CDR3 nucleotides: TGTGCCACCAGCAGAGATCCGGCGCGGGAGCAGTACTTC.

This clone has a single count. The CDR3 bases are TGTGCCAGCAGCTTTCGAGGTCGACAGAACAATGAGCAGTTCTTC. This translates into CASSFRGRQNNEQFF. This chain joins TRBV7-9 and TRBJ2-1, with D perhaps TRBD1 (5 bases). V was clipped by 3 bases and J by 5 bases, with 14 bases between them. In germline, CDR1 is SEHNR, CDR2 FQNEAQ (reference sequence). The CDR3 length is 15 residues.

The rearrangement joins TRBV5-5 to TRBJ1-2, with 7 bases matching TRBD1. Trimming removed 1 base from V and 4 bases from J; junction bases left unmatched: 4. The CDR3 loop spans 14 amino acids. The germline CDR1 and CDR2 sequences are SGHKS and YYEKEE (reference sequence). The CDR3 loop is CASSLQGDAYGYTF. The DNA of the CDR3 is TGTGCCAGCAGCTTGCAGGGGGACGCCTATGGCTACACCTTC.

This clone was counted a few times. The genes are TRBV4-1 and TRBJ1-2; tentatively, D is TRBD1 (6 bases). CDR3 length: 15 amino acids. Looked up from germline, CDR1 is MGHRA and CDR2 is YSYEKL. V was shortened by 0 bases and J by 5 bases, with 13 bases between the two germline ends. The CDR3 nucleotides read TGCGCCAGCAGCCAAGACAGCGGCAGGGGTTATGGCTACACCTTC. Protein: CASSQDSGRGYGYTF.

The chain is built from TRBV18 and TRBJ1-1; weak D call: TRBD1 (5 bases). Germline V CDR1 and CDR2: KGHSH, LQKENI. V dropped 1 base and J dropped 1 base, with 10 bases sitting between them. The CDR3 totals 15 residues. The CDR3 DNA is TGTGCCAGCTCACCACGAACTACAGGGAACACTGAAGCTTTCTTT. Translated: CASSPRTTGNTEAFF.